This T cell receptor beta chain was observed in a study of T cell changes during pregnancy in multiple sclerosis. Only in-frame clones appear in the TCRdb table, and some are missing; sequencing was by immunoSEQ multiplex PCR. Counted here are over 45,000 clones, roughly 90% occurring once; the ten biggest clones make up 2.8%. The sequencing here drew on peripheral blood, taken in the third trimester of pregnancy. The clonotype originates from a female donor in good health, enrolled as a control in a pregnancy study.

In nucleotides, the CDR3 is TGTGCCAGCAGCAAGACAGGGGCGAGGGGGCATGAAGCTTTCTTT. Protein sequence: CASSKTGARGHEAFF. The rearrangement links TRBV9 to TRBJ1-1, with 8 bases that match TRBD1. CDR3 length: 15 amino acids. CDR1 and CDR2 (germline): SGDLS, YYNGEE. V lost 4 bases to trimming and J lost 7 bases; unmatched junction nucleotides: 12.